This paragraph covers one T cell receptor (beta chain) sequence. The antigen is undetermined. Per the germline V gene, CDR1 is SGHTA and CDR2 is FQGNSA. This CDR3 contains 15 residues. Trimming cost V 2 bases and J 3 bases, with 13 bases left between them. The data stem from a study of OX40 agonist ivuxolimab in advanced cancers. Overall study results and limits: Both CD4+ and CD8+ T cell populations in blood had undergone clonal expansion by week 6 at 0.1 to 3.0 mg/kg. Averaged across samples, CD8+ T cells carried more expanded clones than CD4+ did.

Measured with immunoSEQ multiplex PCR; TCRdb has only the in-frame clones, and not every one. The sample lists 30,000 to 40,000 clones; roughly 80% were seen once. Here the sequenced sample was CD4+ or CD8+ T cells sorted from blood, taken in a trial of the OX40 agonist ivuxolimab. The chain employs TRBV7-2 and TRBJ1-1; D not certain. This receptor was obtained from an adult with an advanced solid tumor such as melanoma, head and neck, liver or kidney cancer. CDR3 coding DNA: TGTGCCAGCAGCTTAATTTCAGGTGTTGACACTGAAGCTTTCTTT. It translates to CASSLISGVDTEAFF.